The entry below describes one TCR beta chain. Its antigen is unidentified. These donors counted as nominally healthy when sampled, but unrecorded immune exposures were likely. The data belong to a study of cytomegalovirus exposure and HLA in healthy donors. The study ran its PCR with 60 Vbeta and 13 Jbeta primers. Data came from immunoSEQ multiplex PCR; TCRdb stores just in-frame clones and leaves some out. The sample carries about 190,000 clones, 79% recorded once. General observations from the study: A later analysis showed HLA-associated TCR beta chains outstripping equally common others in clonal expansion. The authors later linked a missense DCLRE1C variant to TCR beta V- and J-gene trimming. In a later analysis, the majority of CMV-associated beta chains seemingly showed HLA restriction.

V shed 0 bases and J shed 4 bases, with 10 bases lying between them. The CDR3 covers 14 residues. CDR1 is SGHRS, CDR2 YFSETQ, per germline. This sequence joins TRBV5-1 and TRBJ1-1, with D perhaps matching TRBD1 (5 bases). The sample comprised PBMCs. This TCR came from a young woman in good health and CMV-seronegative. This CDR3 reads CASSLGPTGTEAFF. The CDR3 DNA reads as TGCGCCAGCAGCTTGGGTCCTACAGGCACTGAAGCTTTCTTT.